The present entry profiles one TCR beta chain with its context. Its target is unknown. The sample belongs to a study of cytomegalovirus exposure and HLA in healthy donors. Study-level information: Among roughly 190 million T cells, an earlier analysis found roughly 100 million unique TCR beta sequences.

V was shortened by 8 bases and J by 0 bases, with 11 bases between the two germline ends. Germline V CDR1 and CDR2: ENHRY, SYGVKD. The CDR3 sequence is 14 residues long. Overall study results and limits: TCR beta V- and J-gene trimming, according to a later analysis, was linked to a missense DCLRE1C variant. Later analysis found that TCR beta chains associated with HLA were more clonally expanded than other, equally common chains.

The donors, nominally healthy at sampling, likely had unrecorded immune exposures. The PCR contained 60 Vbeta and 13 Jbeta primers. The assay was immunoSEQ multiplex PCR, and TCRdb's table has in-frame clones only and misses some. The table lists hundreds of thousands of clones, approximately 90% of them singletons. The V gene is TRBV10-3, the J gene TRBJ1-5; D is possibly TRBD1 (5 bases). The sequence derives from a woman aged 18-29 years in good health and CMV-seronegative. What was sequenced was PBMCs. Here the CDR3 reads CAIGTDYSNQPQHF. The CDR3 DNA sequence: TGTGCCATCGGGACGGACTATAGCAATCAGCCCCAGCATTTT.